Here is one T cell receptor (beta chain) with its context. This record comes from a study of T cell changes during pregnancy in multiple sclerosis. The CDR3 is 17 residues long. Germline CDR1 reads KGHSH; CDR2 reads LQKENI. V gave up 3 bases and J gave up 2 bases; unmatched junction bases: 7. Using immunoSEQ multiplex PCR, the repertoire was profiled, and TCRdb retains in-frame clones only, with some absent. Of 35,000 to 40,000 clones detected, about 92% appear once; the ten largest clones hold around 0.76%. Here the sequenced sample was CD4+ T cells from peripheral blood mononuclear cells, taken after pregnancy. The receptor comes from a female donor in good health, enrolled as a control in a pregnancy study. This chain links TRBV18 with TRBJ2-7; TRBD2 agrees at 13 bases. The CDR3 DNA sequence: TGTGCCAGCTCACCCACTAGCGGGGGGGCCTTAGCCTACGAGCAGTACTTC. Its translation: CASSPTSGGALAYEQYF.